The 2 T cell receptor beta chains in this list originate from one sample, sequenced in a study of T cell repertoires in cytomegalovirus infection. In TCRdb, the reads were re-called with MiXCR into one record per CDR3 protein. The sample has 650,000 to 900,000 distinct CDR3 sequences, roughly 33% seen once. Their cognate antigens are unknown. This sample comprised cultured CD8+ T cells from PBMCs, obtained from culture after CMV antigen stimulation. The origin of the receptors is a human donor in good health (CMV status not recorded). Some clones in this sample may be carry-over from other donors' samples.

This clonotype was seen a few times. CDR3 amino acids: CATLGGSSYEQYF. CDR3 DNA sequence: TGCGCCACTTTAGGGGGTTCCTCCTACGAGCAGTACTTC. The chain carries TRBV10-2 and TRBJ2-7; D might be TRBD1 (6 bases). Trimming pared 10 bases from V and 0 bases from J, leaving 13 bases between. The CDR3 contains 13 residues. The germline V gene encodes CDR1 WSHSY and CDR2 SAAADI.

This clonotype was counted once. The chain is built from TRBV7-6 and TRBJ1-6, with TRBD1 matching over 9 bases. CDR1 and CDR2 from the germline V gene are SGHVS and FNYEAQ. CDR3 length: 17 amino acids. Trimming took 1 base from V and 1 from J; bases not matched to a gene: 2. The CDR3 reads CASSLGTGASYNSPLHF. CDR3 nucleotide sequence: TGTGCCAGCAGCTTAGGGACAGGGGCATCCTATAATTCACCCCTCCACTTT.